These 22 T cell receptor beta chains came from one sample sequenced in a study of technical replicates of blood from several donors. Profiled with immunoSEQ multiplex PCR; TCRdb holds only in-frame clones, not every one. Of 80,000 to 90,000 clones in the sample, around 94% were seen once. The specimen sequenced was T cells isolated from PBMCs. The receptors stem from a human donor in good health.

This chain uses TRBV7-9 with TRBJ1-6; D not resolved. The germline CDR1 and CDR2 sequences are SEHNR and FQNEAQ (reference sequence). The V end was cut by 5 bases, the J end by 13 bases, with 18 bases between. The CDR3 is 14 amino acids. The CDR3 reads CASSRSTTPSPLHF. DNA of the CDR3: TGTGCCAGCAGCCGGTCGACAACTCCCTCGCCCCTCCACTTT.

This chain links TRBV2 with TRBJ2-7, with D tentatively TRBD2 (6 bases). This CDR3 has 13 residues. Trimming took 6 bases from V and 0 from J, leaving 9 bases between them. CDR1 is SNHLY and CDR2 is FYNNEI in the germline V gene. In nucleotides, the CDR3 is TGTGCCAGCAGGGACTACCACTCCTACGAGCAGTACTTC. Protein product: CASRDYHSYEQYF.

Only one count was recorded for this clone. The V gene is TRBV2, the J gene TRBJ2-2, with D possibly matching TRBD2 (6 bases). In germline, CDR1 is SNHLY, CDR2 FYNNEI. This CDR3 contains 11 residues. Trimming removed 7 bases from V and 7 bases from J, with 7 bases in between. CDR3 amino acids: CASTGDGELFF. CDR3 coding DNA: TGTGCCAGCACGGGGGACGGGGAGCTGTTTTTT.

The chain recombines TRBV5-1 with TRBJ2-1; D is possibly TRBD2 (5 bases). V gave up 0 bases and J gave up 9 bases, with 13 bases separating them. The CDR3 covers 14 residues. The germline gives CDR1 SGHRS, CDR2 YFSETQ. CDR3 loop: CASSLVPRESEQFF. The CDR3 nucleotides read TGCGCCAGCAGCTTGGTTCCTAGGGAGAGTGAGCAGTTCTTC.

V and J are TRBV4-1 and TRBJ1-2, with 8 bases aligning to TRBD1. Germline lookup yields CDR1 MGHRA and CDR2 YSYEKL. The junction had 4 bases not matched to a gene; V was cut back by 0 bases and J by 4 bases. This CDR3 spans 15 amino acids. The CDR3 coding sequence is TGCGCCAGCAGCCAAGAAAAACAGGGGGGCTATGGCTACACCTTC. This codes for CASSQEKQGGYGYTF.

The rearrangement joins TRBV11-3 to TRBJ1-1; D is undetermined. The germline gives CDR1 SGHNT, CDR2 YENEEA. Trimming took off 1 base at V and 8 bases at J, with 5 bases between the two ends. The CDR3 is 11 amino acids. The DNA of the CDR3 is TGTGCCAGCAGCTTAGCCGAGGAAGCTTTCTTT. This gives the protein CASSLAEEAFF.

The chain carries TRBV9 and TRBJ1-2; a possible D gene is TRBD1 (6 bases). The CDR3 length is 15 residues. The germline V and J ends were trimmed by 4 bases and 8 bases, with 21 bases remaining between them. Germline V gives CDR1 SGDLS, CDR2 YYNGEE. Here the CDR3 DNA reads TGTGCCAGCAGCCCCATGGGGGGGCAGGATGAGGGCTACACCTTC. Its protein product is CASSPMGGQDEGYTF.

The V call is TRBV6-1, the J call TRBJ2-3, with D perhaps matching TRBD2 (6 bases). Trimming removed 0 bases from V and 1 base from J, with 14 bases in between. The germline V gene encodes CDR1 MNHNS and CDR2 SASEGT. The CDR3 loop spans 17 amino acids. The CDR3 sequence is CASSEAPGGVGTDTQYF. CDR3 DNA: TGTGCCAGCAGTGAAGCTCCCGGGGGTGTTGGCACAGATACGCAGTATTTT.

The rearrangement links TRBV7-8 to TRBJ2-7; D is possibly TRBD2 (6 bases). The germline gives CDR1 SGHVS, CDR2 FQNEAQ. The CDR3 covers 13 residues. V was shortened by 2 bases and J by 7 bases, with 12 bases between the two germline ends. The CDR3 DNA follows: TGTGCCAGCAGCTTACGACTAGATCGGGAGCAGTACTTC. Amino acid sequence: CASSLRLDREQYF.

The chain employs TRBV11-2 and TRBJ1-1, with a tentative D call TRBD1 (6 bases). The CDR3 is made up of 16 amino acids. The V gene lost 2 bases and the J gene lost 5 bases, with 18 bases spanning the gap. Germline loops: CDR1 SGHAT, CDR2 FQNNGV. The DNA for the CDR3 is TGTGCCAGCAGCTTATATCTGGGGGCTCGGGGAACTGAAGCTTTCTTT. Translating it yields CASSLYLGARGTEAFF.

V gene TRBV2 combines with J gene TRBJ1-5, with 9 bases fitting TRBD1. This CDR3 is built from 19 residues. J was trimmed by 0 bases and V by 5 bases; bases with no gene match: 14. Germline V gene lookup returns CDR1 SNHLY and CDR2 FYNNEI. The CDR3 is CASSNTPGQGVYSNQPQHF. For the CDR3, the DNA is TGTGCCAGCAGTAACACCCCGGGACAGGGAGTTTATAGCAATCAGCCCCAGCATTTT.

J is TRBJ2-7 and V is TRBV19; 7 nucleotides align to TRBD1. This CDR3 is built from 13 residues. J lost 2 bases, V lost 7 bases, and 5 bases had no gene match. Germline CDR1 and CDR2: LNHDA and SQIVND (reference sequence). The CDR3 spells CASTVGGTYEQYF. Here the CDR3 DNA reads TGTGCCAGTACCGTAGGGGGCACCTACGAGCAGTACTTC.

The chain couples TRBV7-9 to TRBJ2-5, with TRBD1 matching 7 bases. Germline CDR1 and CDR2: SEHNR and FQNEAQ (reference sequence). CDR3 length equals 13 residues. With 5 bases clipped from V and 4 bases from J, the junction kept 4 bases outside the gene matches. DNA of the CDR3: TGTGCCAGCAGCCAAGACAGGGCAGAGACCCAGTACTTC. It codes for CASSQDRAETQYF.

This CDR3 reads CASIDARGGSDTEAFF. The CDR3 region has the DNA TGTGCCAGCATAGACGCCCGAGGGGGCTCTGACACTGAAGCTTTCTTT. The V and J genes are TRBV7-9 and TRBJ1-1; 7 bases line up with TRBD1. The CDR3 runs to 16 residues. The V segment lost 7 bases and the J segment 3 bases; nucleotides outside the gene matches: 14. Per the germline V gene, CDR1 is SEHNR and CDR2 is FQNEAQ (reference sequence). Filled out from reference TRBV7-9 and TRBJ1-1, the complete variable domain reads DTGVSQNPRHKITKRGQNVTFRCDPISEHNRLYWYRQTLGQGPEFLTYFQNEAQLEKSRLLSDRFSAERPKGSFSTLEIQRTEQGDSAMYLCASIDARGGSDTEAFFGQGTRLTVV.

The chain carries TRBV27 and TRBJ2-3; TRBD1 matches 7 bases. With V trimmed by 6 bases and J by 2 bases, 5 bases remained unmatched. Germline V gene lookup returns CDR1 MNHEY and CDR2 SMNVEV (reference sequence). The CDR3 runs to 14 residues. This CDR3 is CASSRQGSTDTQYF. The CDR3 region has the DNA TGTGCCAGCAGCCGACAGGGATCCACAGATACGCAGTATTTT.

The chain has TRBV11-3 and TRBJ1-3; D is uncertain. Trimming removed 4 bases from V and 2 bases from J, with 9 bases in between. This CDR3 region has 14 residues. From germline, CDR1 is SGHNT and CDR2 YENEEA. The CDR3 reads CASSWGGTGNTIYF. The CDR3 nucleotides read TGTGCCAGCAGCTGGGGAGGGACTGGAAACACCATATATTTT.

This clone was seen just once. The CDR3 is CASSYNDATENTEAFF. In DNA, the CDR3 is TGTGCCAGCAGTTACAACGACGCGACAGAGAACACTGAAGCTTTCTTT. The J gene is TRBJ1-1, the V gene TRBV6-5, with D perhaps matching TRBD1 (5 bases). The CDR3 is 16 residues long. The V gene lost 2 bases and the J gene lost 1 base, with 14 bases spanning the gap. Germline V gives CDR1 MNHEY, CDR2 SVGAGI.

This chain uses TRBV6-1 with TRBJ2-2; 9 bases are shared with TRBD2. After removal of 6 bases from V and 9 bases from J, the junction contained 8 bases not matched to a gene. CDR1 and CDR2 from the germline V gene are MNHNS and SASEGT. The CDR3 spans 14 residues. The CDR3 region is CASRSSREGRELFF. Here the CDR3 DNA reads TGTGCCAGCAGGAGCTCGCGGGAGGGACGGGAGCTGTTTTTT.

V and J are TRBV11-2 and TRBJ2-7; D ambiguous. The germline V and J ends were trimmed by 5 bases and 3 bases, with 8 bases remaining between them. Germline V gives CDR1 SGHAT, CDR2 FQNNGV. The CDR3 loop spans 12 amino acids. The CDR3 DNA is TGTGCCAGCAGCCTCGACAACTACGAGCAGTACTTC. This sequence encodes CASSLDNYEQYF.

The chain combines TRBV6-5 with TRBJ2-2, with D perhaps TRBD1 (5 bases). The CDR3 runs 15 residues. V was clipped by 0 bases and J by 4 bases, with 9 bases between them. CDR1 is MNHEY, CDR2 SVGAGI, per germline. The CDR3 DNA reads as TGTGCCAGCAGTTACTCGACCCAGGGCACCGGGGAGCTGTTTTTT. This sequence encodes CASSYSTQGTGELFF.

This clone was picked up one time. The CDR3 is CASSLSSGDEQYF. In nucleotides, the CDR3 is TGTGCCAGCAGTTTATCATCAGGGGACGAGCAGTACTTC. The chain joins TRBV27 to TRBJ2-7; weak D call: TRBD1 (6 bases). Trimming took off 0 bases at V and 5 bases at J, with 8 bases between the two ends. Germline values: CDR1 MNHEY, CDR2 SMNVEV (reference sequence). The CDR3 sequence is 13 residues long.

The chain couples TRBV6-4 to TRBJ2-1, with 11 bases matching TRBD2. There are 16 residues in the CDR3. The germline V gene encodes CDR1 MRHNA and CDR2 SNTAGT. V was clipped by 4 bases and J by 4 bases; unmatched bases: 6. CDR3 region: CASSASSGGPYNEQFF. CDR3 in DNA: TGTGCCAGCAGTGCTTCTAGCGGGGGGCCTTACAATGAGCAGTTCTTC.